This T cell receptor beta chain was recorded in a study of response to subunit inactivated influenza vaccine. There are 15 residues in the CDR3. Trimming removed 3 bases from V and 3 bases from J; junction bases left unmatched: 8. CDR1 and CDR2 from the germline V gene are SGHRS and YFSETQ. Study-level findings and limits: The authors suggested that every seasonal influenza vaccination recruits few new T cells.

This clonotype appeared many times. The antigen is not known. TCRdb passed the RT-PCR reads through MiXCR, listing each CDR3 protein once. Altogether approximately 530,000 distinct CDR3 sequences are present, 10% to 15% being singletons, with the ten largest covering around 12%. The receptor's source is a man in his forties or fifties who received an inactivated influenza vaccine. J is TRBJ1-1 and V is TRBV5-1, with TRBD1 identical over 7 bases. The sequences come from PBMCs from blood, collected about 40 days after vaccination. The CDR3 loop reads CASSSEFGQDTEAFF. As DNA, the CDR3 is TGCGCCAGCAGCTCTGAATTCGGACAGGACACTGAAGCTTTCTTT.